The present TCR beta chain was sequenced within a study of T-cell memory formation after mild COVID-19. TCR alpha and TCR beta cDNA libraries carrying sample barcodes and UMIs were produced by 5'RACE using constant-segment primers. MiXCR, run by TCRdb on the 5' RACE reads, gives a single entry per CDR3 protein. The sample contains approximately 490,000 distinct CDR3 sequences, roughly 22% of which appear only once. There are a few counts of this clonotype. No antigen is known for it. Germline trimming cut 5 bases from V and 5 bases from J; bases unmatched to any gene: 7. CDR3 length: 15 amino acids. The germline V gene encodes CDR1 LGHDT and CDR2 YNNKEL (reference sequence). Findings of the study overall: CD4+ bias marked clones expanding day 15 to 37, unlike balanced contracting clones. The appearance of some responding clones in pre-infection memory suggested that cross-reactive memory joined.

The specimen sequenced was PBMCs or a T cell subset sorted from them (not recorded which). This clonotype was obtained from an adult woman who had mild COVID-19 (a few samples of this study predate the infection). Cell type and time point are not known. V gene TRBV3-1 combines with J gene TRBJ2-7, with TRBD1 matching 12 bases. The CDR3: CASSSRDRGHDEQYF. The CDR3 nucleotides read TGTGCCAGCAGCTCTCGGGACAGGGGGCACGACGAGCAGTACTTC.